Below are 20 T cell receptor beta chains sequenced from a single sample in a study of blood T cell repertoires in COVID-19. Here immunoSEQ multiplex PCR was the method, and the copy in TCRdb shows in-frame clones only, minus some. The table lists about 430,000 clones, around nine tenths of them singletons. What was sequenced was PBMCs or T cells enriched from blood (not recorded which). The receptors were sampled from a woman under 30 who had been exposed to COVID-19.

This chain links TRBV11-3 with TRBJ2-3, with 7 bases identical to TRBD2. From germline, CDR1 is SGHNT and CDR2 YENEEA. The length of the CDR3 is 15 residues. V lost 1 base, J lost 5 bases, and 6 bases stayed unmatched. This chain's CDR3 is CASSLGGRGGDTQYF. As DNA, the CDR3 is TGTGCCAGCAGCTTAGGGGGGAGGGGAGGAGATACGCAGTATTTT.

This chain connects TRBV6-2 or TRBV6-3 to TRBJ2-2, with 11 bases that match TRBD2. The germline CDR1 and CDR2 sequences are MNHEY and SVGEGT. Trimming removed 4 bases from V and 3 bases from J; junction bases left unmatched: 7. CDR3 size: 17 residues. For the CDR3, the DNA is TGTGCCAGCAGTTCCTTGACTAGCGGGGACCACACCGGGGAGCTGTTTTTT. Translating gives CASSSLTSGDHTGELFF.

J is TRBJ2-5 and V is TRBV5-1, with TRBD2 matching over 7 bases. The CDR3 is 14 residues long. Germline values: CDR1 SGHRS, CDR2 YFSETQ. The V segment lost 3 bases and the J segment 0 bases; nucleotides outside the gene matches: 2. The CDR3 spells CASSYGGNQETQYF. In DNA, the CDR3 is TGCGCCAGCAGCTACGGGGGGAACCAAGAGACCCAGTACTTC.

The V and J genes are TRBV7-9 and TRBJ1-4; 7 bases match TRBD1. This CDR3 is 13 amino acids long. V lost 6 bases, J lost 7 bases, and 5 bases stayed unmatched. Germline V gives CDR1 SEHNR, CDR2 FQNEAQ (reference sequence). CDR3 sequence (DNA): TGTGCCAGCAGTTTAACAGGGGTTGAAAAACTGTTTTTT. Protein: CASSLTGVEKLFF. Variable domain in full (rest from reference TRBV7-9 and TRBJ1-4): DTGVSQNPRHKITKRGQNVTFRCDPISEHNRLYWYRQTLGQGPEFLTYFQNEAQLEKSRLLSDRFSAERPKGSFSTLEIQRTEQGDSAMYLCASSLTGVEKLFFGSGTQLSVL.

V usage is TRBV18 and J usage is TRBJ1-4, with 11 bases fitting TRBD1. Germline trimming cut 1 base from V and 3 bases from J; bases unmatched to any gene: 4. The germline CDR1 and CDR2 sequences are KGHSH and LQKENI. The CDR3 is 17 amino acids. CDR3 residues: CASSPRGQGAANEKLFF. The DNA for the CDR3 is TGTGCCAGCTCACCACGCGGACAGGGGGCAGCTAATGAAAAACTGTTTTTT. Full variable domain (outside the CDR3, taken from reference TRBV18 and TRBJ1-4): NAGVMQNPRHLVRRRGQEARLRCSPMKGHSHVYWYRQLPEEGLKFMVYLQKENIIDESGMPKERFSAEFPKEGPSILRIQQVVRGDSAAYFCASSPRGQGAANEKLFFGSGTQLSVL.

This clone was seen only once. CDR3 loop: CASRFTGRDSYEQYF. The CDR3 nucleotides are TGTGCCAGCAGGTTCACAGGGCGAGATTCCTACGAGCAGTACTTC. V usage is TRBV11-2 and J usage is TRBJ2-7; possible D gene TRBD1, 6 bases. V lost 6 bases and J 1 base, leaving 16 bases between the germline ends. The V gene's germline CDR1 is SGHAT and CDR2 FQNNGV. There are 15 residues in the CDR3.

About this clone: An end of the junction does not agree with germline; a read error may underlie this. The genes are TRBV7-7 and TRBJ2-2, with D hard to call. The length of the CDR3 is 15 residues. Germline CDR1 reads SSHAT; CDR2 reads FNYEAQ (reference sequence). Here the CDR3 reads CVSSRQSSTAGELFF. CDR3 sequence (DNA): TGTGTCAGCAGCCGACAATCCTCCACGGCCGGGGAGCTGTTTTTT.

The V gene is TRBV5-1, the J gene TRBJ1-5; D uncertain. With 1 base removed from V and 0 bases from J, the gap between germline ends came to 11 bases. The CDR3 has 16 residues. The germline V gene has CDR1 SGHRS and CDR2 YFSETQ. CDR3 nucleotide sequence: TGCGCCAGCAGCTTGCCGGACGGGGATAGCAATCAGCCCCAGCATTTT. Translated: CASSLPDGDSNQPQHF.

The rearrangement joins TRBV7-8 to TRBJ2-5; perhaps TRBD1 as D (6 bases). V gave up 6 bases and J gave up 5 bases, with 13 bases separating them. The CDR3 runs 13 residues. The germline CDR1 and CDR2 sequences are SGHVS and FQNEAQ. CDR3 sequence: CASRRQDLETQYF. DNA for the CDR3: TGTGCCAGCAGAAGACAGGATCTTGAGACCCAGTACTTC.

This chain links TRBV6-6 with TRBJ1-1; possibly TRBD1 for D (6 bases). V lost 6 bases to trimming and J lost 8 bases, with 16 bases between them. CDR1 and CDR2 from the germline V gene are MNHNY and SVGAGI (reference sequence). CDR3 size: 13 residues. The CDR3, as DNA: TGTGCCAGCAGACAAACAGGGTTGGGGGAAGCTTTCTTT. This sequence encodes CASRQTGLGEAFF.

The rearrangement joins TRBV5-1 to TRBJ1-6; the match to TRBD1 covers 7 bases. J lost 5 bases, V lost 4 bases, and 3 bases had no gene match. The germline V gene has CDR1 SGHRS and CDR2 YFSETQ. The CDR3 loop spans 14 amino acids. The CDR3 nucleotides are TGCGCCAGCAGCGAGGGACAGAATAATTCACCCCTCCACTTT. Its protein product is CASSEGQNNSPLHF.

The V gene is TRBV5-1, the J gene TRBJ2-5, with D maybe TRBD2 (6 bases). In germline, CDR1 is SGHRS, CDR2 YFSETQ. The CDR3 is 14 residues long. Trimming pared 1 base from V and 5 bases from J, leaving 12 bases between. CDR3 DNA sequence: TGCGCCAGCAGCTTGTCAGTGGCGGGGGAGACCCAGTACTTC. Encoded protein: CASSLSVAGETQYF.

Concerning this clone: Other nucleotide sequences from this sample produce the same CDR3. This chain joins TRBV12-3 or TRBV12-4 and TRBJ2-7, with D unclear. Trimming took 2 bases from V and 7 from J, leaving 9 bases between them. This CDR3 region has 12 residues. The CDR3 loop reads CASSLRVAEQYF. The CDR3 DNA reads as TGTGCCAGCAGTTTACGGGTTGCTGAGCAGTACTTC.

This clone showed up just once. The chain is built from TRBV19 and TRBJ2-5; TRBD2 matches at 7 bases. J gave up 5 bases and V 1 base, and 10 bases lay outside the gene matches. CDR1 and CDR2 from the germline V gene are LNHDA and SQIVND (reference sequence). CDR3 size: 16 residues. The CDR3 nucleotides read TGTGCCAGTAGTATAGCTTCTAGCGGAGGGAGGGAGACCCAGTACTTC. Its protein is CASSIASSGGRETQYF. The complete variable domain, with remaining parts taken from reference TRBV19 and TRBJ2-5, reads DGGITQSPKYLFRKEGQNVTLSCEQNLNHDAMYWYRQDPGQGLRLIYYSQIVNDFQKGDIAEGYSVSREKKESFPLTVTSAQKNPTAFYLCASSIASSGGRETQYFGPGTRLLVL.

The CDR3 protein is CASSLYNTGLNTEAFF. The CDR3 DNA reads TGTGCCAGCAGTTTATATAATACGGGGTTGAACACTGAAGCTTTCTTT. This chain uses TRBV28 with TRBJ1-1; no clear D. The V gene lost 1 base and the J gene lost 0 bases, with 12 bases spanning the gap. The CDR3 spans 16 residues. The germline gives CDR1 MDHEN, CDR2 SYDVKM.

The chain joins TRBV28 to TRBJ2-2; tentative D call: TRBD2 (5 bases). With 7 bases removed from V and 6 bases from J, the gap between germline ends came to 24 bases. CDR1 MDHEN and CDR2 SYDVKM come from the germline V gene. The CDR3 length is 17 residues. CDR3 coding DNA: TGTGCCAGCATCCAGCGGATCAGCGGCACATCGTCCGGGGAGCTGTTTTTT. The encoded protein is CASIQRISGTSSGELFF. The full variable domain, in which reference TRBV28 and TRBJ2-2 provide the parts outside the CDR3, is DVKVTQSSRYLVKRTGEKVFLECVQDMDHENMFWYRQDPGLGLRLIYFSYDVKMKEKGDIPEGYSVSREKKERFSLILESASTNQTSMYLCASIQRISGTSSGELFFGEGSRLTVL.

This chain links TRBV19 with TRBJ2-1; TRBD1 aligns across 9 bases. This CDR3 comprises 13 residues. Per germline, CDR1 LNHDA and CDR2 SQIVND (reference sequence). Trimming at V came to 8 bases and at J to 7 bases, leaving 6 bases not matched to a gene. Here the CDR3 reads CASGDRAVNEQFF. The CDR3 region has the DNA TGTGCCAGTGGGGACAGGGCCGTAAATGAGCAGTTCTTC.

The chain uses TRBV5-1 and TRBJ2-5, with 10 bases that match TRBD2. Unmatched junction bases numbered 12, after V lost 5 bases and J lost 2 bases. CDR1 is SGHRS and CDR2 is YFSETQ in the germline V gene. This CDR3 comprises 17 residues. The CDR3, as DNA: TGCGCCAGCAGTCAGTCGATCGGGACTAGCGTACAAGAGACCCAGTACTTC. The encoded protein is CASSQSIGTSVQETQYF.

The rearrangement uses TRBV18 and TRBJ2-2; 7 bases are shared with TRBD1. V shed 3 bases and J 0 bases; nucleotides not matched to a gene: 10. This CDR3 has 18 residues. Germline V gene data show CDR1 as KGHSH and CDR2 as LQKENI. CDR3 loop: CASSPRNRGTANTGELFF. The CDR3 DNA reads TGTGCCAGCTCACCTCGCAACAGGGGCACCGCGAACACCGGGGAGCTGTTTTTT.

J is TRBJ1-2 and V is TRBV5-1; TRBD1 might be the D (6 bases). Germline V gene sequence: CDR1 SGHRS, CDR2 YFSETQ. CDR3 size: 14 residues. Trimming pared 0 bases from V and 4 bases from J, leaving 10 bases between. CDR3 DNA sequence: TGCGCCAGCAGCTTGGGGACAGCGACCTATGGCTACACCTTC. Amino acid sequence: CASSLGTATYGYTF. Based on the CDR3 plus reference TRBV5-1 and TRBJ1-2, the full variable domain is KAGVTQTPRYLIKTRGQQVTLSCSPISGHRSVSWYQQTPGQGLQFLFEYFSETQRNKGNFPGRFSGRQFSNSRSEMNVSTLELGDSALYLCASSLGTATYGYTFGSGTRLTVV.